This T cell receptor (beta chain) was identified in a study of blood T cell repertoires in COVID-19 (dated by TCRdb to 2020 to 2021). Broadly, across the study: Samples covering the acute and convalescent phases of COVID-19 were provided by collaborators in the United States, Italy and Spain. The material from the prospective study consisted of cDNA or gDNA derived from T cells, B-cell-depleted T cells, or PBMCs. The dataset comprised deeply sampled blood TCRbeta repertoires from subjects exposed to, actively infected with, or recovered from COVID-19. The repertoires were released in a freely available public database meant as a resource for research on the immune response to SARS-CoV-2. The samples were drawn from two sources: the first 160 participants of the ongoing ImmuneRACE study, and 1,200 or so subjects contributed by 6 global collaborators. Nearly every sample came with metadata listing a de-identified subject ID, COVID-19 status, age in years and sex. HLA class I and class II types, where available, came from metadata supplied by the sample provider rather than from assay-based typing.

Each collaborating institution followed its own protocols to collect whole blood in K2EDTA tubes. Collaborator samples were shipped for TCRbeta analysis as frozen whole blood, isolated PBMCs, or DNA extracted from either sample type. At the junction V is shortened by 1 base and J by 5 bases; bases outside the gene matches: 30. Including cysteine and phenylalanine, the CDR3 has 24 amino acids. The kept DNA is CDR3 alone, 72 bases in frame from the first base. Per the germline V gene (reference sequence), LGHDT is the CDR1 and YNNKEL is the CDR2. Only one count was recorded for this clone. Its cognate antigen has yet to be identified. Base quality data are lacking; no much larger clone is found one base away. Here is what the overall study found, with its caveats: How much clinical and demographic metadata was included differed by source and by participant, and the metadata was provided uncurated.

TCRbeta CDR3 regions were amplified from genomic DNA using the immunoSEQ Assay, a bias-controlled multiplex PCR. The published analysis was carried out like this. Nucleated cell counts per sample were estimated from amplification of reference gene primers within the assay. To quantify the absolute abundance of each unique TCRbeta CDR3 rearrangement, sequence reads were collapsed and filtered. For each sample, productive Simpson clonality was calculated as the square root of Simpson's diversity index across productive rearrangements. As stored in TCRdb, this immuneACCESS dataset retains in-frame rearrangements with V and J assigned. A fraction of the clones does not appear; measured against another copy, unresolved V genes explain less than half of the discrepancy, and the remainder lacks a known reason. D and trimming come from the DNA, and the V and J calls and clone size come from that table. Present in this sample are nearly 200,000 clones, almost 85% of which were seen just once. The ten largest clones take up 6.9% of the sample.

Recombination connected TRBV3-1 (or the pseudogene TRBV3-2) to TRBJ1-1, with TRBD1 identical over 11 junction bases. The sequence was obtained from a human donor with acute or convalescent COVID-19. The donor label of this sample is uncertain. Source material: peripheral blood. The DNA sequence follows: TGTGCCAGCAGCCAAGTATCCTTGCAAGCGGGTTATTTGGGGACAGGGGGGAATCGTACTGAAGCTTTCTTT. The encoded protein is CASSQVSLQAGYLGTGGNRTEAFF.